This T cell receptor (beta chain) was captured in a study of CD8+CD57+ T cells in acquired aplastic anemia. For the study at large: Sorted CD4+ plus CD8+ cells gave DNA averaging 3.2 ug. Healthy donor CD4+ cell samples had a mean of around 10 million reads.

Whole-study results and caveats: Found in both controls and patients were around 30 CD8+ CDR3 sequences. Statistical testing detected no significant gap in CD8+ Simpson's diversity between patients and controls.

Germline V lookup: CDR1 SNHLY, CDR2 FYNNEI. V lost 7 bases and J 2 bases, leaving 13 bases between the germline ends. CDR3 length: 14 residues. Turning to this clonotype: Its antigen is unknown.

Genomic DNA served as template for TCR beta VDJ and CDR3 profiling. TCRdb recomputed calls from the reads with MiXCR, one row per CDR3 protein. The sample consists of fewer than 200,000 distinct CDR3 sequences, around 45% of them appearing once. Sequencing was performed on sorted CD4+, CD8+, or CD8+CD57+ T cells (not recorded which) from PBMCs. The sequence was collected from a human donor in good health. This chain connects TRBV2 to TRBJ2-3; perhaps TRBD1 as D (5 bases). The CDR3 loop reads CASTLTRDTDTQYF. CDR3 sequence (DNA): TGTGCCAGCACCTTGACCAGGGACACAGATACGCAGTATTTT.